The rows below give T cell receptor beta chains drawn from one sample of a study of blood T cells in healthy people across ages. TCRdb used MiXCR to reprocess the 5' RACE reads, holding one entry per CDR3 protein. The table shows 850,000 to 1,300,000 distinct CDR3 sequences, with 45% occurring only once. Material: blood. Receptor source: a woman in her sixties or seventies in good health. Both conserved end residues are part of each CDR3. Each record gives: J gene, D gene, V gene, clone size, CDR3 DNA, CDR3 protein. A D gene is named only where the DNA matches it firmly. The size entry is marked missing in some rows and otherwise reads once, few, many or a size class.

j_gene: TRBJ2-3; d_gene: TRBD2; v_gene: TRBV23-1; abundance: -; CDR3nt: TGCGCCAGCAATCCACTGAGACTAGCGGGAGTTTGTGGCACAGATACGCAGTATTTT; CDR3aa: CASNPLRLAGVCGTDTQYF
j_gene: TRBJ2-5; d_gene: -; v_gene: TRBV28; abundance: few; CDR3nt: TGTGCCAGCAGTCCCAATGCGCAAGAGACCCAGTACTTC; CDR3aa: CASSPNAQETQYF
j_gene: TRBJ2-5; d_gene: -; v_gene: TRBV12-5; abundance: once; CDR3nt: TGTGCTAGTGGTTTGAGTCCCCCCCCGGCGAATAAGCAGTACTTC; CDR3aa: CASGLSPPPANKQYF
j_gene: TRBJ2-5; d_gene: -; v_gene: TRBV21-1; abundance: few; CDR3nt: TGTGCCAGCAGCAAAAGGGCCTTCCAAGAGACCCAGTACTTC; CDR3aa: CASSKRAFQETQYF
j_gene: TRBJ2-3; d_gene: -; v_gene: TRBV6-5; abundance: -; CDR3nt: TGTGCCAGCAGTTACTCTTCAGTGGGGCCTGCCACAGATACGCAGTATTTT; CDR3aa: CASSYSSVGPATDTQYF
j_gene: TRBJ2-1; d_gene: -; v_gene: TRBV15; abundance: few; CDR3nt: TGTGCCACCAGGCAAATGGGTGATGAGCAGTTCTTC; CDR3aa: CATRQMGDEQFF
j_gene: TRBJ2-5; d_gene: -; v_gene: TRBV15; abundance: many; CDR3nt: TGTGCCACCAGCAGAGATGTCGGGGCCCAGTACTTC; CDR3aa: CATSRDVGAQYF
j_gene: TRBJ2-7; d_gene: -; v_gene: TRBV6-6; abundance: -; CDR3nt: TGTGCCAGCAGTTCCAACCAGGGCTACGAGCAGTACTTC; CDR3aa: CASSSNQGYEQYF
j_gene: TRBJ1-2; d_gene: -; v_gene: TRBV15; abundance: -; CDR3nt: TGTGCCACCAGCAGACACAGGGCAAACTATGGCTACACCTTC; CDR3aa: CATSRHRANYGYTF
j_gene: TRBJ2-2; d_gene: -; v_gene: TRBV3-1; abundance: -; CDR3nt: TGTGCCAGCAGCCAAGGGGCCCTCGGTCCCGGGGAGCTGTTTTTT; CDR3aa: CASSQGALGPGELFF
j_gene: TRBJ2-1; d_gene: TRBD2; v_gene: TRBV4-1; abundance: -; CDR3nt: TGCGCCAGCAGCCAATCGGGCGGGAGTGTAAACAATGAGCAGTTCTTC; CDR3aa: CASSQSGGSVNNEQFF
j_gene: TRBJ1-1; d_gene: TRBD1; v_gene: TRBV12-3/TRBV12-4; abundance: -; CDR3nt: TGTGCCAGCAGTTTTAACAGGGGAGGCACTGAAGCTTTCTTT; CDR3aa: CASSFNRGGTEAFF
j_gene: TRBJ2-1; d_gene: -; v_gene: TRBV21-1; abundance: -; CDR3nt: TGTGCCAGCAGCAAAGTGGGCCAGGGGGATATTAGCGGGAGAGATGAGCAGTTCTTC; CDR3aa: CASSKVGQGDISGRDEQFF
j_gene: TRBJ1-2; d_gene: -; v_gene: TRBV13; abundance: -; CDR3nt: TGTGCCAGCAGCTTAGGCCGAGGGAAAGGCTACACCTTC; CDR3aa: CASSLGRGKGYTF
j_gene: TRBJ1-2; d_gene: -; v_gene: TRBV27; abundance: -; CDR3nt: TGTGCCAGCAGTCCGTCCGACCTAGTCATTCGGAACTATGGCTACACCTTC; CDR3aa: CASSPSDLVIRNYGYTF
j_gene: TRBJ2-7; d_gene: -; v_gene: TRBV28; abundance: -; CDR3nt: TGTGCCAGCAGTACCGCGGACACTCTAATCTACGAGCAGTACTTC; CDR3aa: CASSTADTLIYEQYF
j_gene: TRBJ2-1; d_gene: -; v_gene: TRBV9; abundance: -; CDR3nt: TGTGCCAGCAGCCCAGGGGCTCCCCTGTACAATGAGCAGTTCTTC; CDR3aa: CASSPGAPLYNEQFF
j_gene: TRBJ2-1; d_gene: -; v_gene: TRBV7-3; abundance: -; CDR3nt: TGTGCCAGCAGCCCATCCCCCGGGACTGACAATGAGCAGTTCTTC; CDR3aa: CASSPSPGTDNEQFF
j_gene: TRBJ2-5; d_gene: TRBD2; v_gene: TRBV12-3/TRBV12-4; abundance: -; CDR3nt: TGTGCCAGCACCCATCAACCGGGACTAGCGATCCCCCCCCAAGAGACCCAGTACTTC; CDR3aa: CASTHQPGLAIPPQETQYF
j_gene: TRBJ2-3; d_gene: TRBD2; v_gene: TRBV15; abundance: -; CDR3nt: TGTGCCACCAGCAGAGATCGGGGTAGCGGGTTCACAGATACGCAGTATTTT; CDR3aa: CATSRDRGSGFTDTQYF
j_gene: TRBJ2-3; d_gene: -; v_gene: TRBV3-1; abundance: once; CDR3nt: TGTGCCAGCAGCCAAGATAGGATATCCCCACGCACAGATACGCAGTATTTT; CDR3aa: CASSQDRISPRTDTQYF
j_gene: TRBJ2-7; d_gene: TRBD1; v_gene: TRBV7-6; abundance: few; CDR3nt: TGTGCCAGCAGCTTAGGCGGCAGGGGGTATAGAAATGGTAAAGACGAGCAGTACTTC; CDR3aa: CASSLGGRGYRNGKDEQYF